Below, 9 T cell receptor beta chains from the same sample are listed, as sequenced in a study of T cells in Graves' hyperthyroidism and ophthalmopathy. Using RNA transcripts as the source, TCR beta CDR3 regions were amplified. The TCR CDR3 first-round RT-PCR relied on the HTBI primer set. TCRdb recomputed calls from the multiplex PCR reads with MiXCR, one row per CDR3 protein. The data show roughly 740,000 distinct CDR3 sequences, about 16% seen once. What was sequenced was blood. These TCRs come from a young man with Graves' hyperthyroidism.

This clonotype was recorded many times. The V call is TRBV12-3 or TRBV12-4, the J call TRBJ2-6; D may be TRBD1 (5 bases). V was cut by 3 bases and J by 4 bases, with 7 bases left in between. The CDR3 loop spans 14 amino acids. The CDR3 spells CASSLRQGANVLTF. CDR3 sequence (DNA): TGTGCCAGCAGTTTGCGACAGGGGGCCAACGTCCTGACTTTC.

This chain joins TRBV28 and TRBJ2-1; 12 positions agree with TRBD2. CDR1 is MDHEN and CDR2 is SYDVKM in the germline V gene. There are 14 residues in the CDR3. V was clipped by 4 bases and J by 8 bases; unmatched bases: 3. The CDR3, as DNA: TGTGCCAGCAGTTGGACTAGCGGGAACTATGAGCAGTTCTTC. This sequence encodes CASSWTSGNYEQFF.

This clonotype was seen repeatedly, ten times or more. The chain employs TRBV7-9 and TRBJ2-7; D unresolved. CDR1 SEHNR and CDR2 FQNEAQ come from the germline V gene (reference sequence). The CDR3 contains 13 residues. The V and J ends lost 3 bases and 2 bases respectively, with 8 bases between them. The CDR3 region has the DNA TGTGCCAGCAGCTTCCCCCTGACCTACGAGCAGTACTTC. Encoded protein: CASSFPLTYEQYF.

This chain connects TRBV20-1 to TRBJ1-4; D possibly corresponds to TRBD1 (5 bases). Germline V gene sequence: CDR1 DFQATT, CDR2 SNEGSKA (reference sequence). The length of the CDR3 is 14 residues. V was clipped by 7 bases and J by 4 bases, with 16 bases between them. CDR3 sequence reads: CSVAGRGDNEKLFF. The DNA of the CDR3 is TGCAGTGTGGCAGGCCGAGGGGATAATGAAAAACTGTTTTTT.

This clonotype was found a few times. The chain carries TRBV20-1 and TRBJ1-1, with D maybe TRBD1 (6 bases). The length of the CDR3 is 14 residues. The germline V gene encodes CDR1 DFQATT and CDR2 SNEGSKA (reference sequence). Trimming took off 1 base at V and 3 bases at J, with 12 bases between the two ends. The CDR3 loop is CSARGATGHTEAFF. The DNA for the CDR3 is TGCAGTGCTAGAGGCGCTACAGGGCACACTGAAGCTTTCTTT.

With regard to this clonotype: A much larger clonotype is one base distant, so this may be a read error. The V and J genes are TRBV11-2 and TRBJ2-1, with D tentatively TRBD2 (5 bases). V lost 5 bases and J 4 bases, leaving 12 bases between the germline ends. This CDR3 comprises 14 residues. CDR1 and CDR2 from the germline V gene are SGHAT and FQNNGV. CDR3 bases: TGTGCCAGCAGCCGAGCGGTTGGGTACAATGAGCAGTTCTTC. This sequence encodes CASSRAVGYNEQFF.

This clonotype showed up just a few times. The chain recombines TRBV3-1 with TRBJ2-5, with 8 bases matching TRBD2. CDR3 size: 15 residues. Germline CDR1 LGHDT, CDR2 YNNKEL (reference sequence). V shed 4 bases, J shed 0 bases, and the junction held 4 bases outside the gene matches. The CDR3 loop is CASSPRRGDQETQYF. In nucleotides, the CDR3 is TGTGCCAGCAGCCCCCGGCGGGGGGACCAAGAGACCCAGTACTTC.

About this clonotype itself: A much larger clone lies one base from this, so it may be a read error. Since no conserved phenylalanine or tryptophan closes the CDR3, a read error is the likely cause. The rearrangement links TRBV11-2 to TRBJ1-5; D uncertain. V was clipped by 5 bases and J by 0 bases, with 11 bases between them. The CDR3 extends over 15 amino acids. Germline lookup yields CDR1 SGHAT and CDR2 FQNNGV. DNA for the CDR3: TGTGCCAGCAGCCAGTCCCTGTATAGCAATCAGCCCCAGCATCTT. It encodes CASSQSLYSNQPQHL.

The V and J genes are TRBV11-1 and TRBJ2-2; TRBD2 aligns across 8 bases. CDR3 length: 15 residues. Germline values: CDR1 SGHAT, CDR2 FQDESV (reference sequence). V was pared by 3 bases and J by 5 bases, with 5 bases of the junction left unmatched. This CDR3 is CASSFSGKLTGELFF. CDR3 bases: TGTGCCAGCAGCTTTAGCGGGAAGCTAACCGGGGAGCTGTTTTTT. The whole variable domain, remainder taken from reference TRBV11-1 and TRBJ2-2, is EAEVAQSPRYKITEKSQAVAFWCDPISGHATLYWYRQILGQGPELLVQFQDESVVDDSQLPKDRFSAERLKGVDSTLKIQPAELGDSAMYLCASSFSGKLTGELFFGEGSRLTVL.